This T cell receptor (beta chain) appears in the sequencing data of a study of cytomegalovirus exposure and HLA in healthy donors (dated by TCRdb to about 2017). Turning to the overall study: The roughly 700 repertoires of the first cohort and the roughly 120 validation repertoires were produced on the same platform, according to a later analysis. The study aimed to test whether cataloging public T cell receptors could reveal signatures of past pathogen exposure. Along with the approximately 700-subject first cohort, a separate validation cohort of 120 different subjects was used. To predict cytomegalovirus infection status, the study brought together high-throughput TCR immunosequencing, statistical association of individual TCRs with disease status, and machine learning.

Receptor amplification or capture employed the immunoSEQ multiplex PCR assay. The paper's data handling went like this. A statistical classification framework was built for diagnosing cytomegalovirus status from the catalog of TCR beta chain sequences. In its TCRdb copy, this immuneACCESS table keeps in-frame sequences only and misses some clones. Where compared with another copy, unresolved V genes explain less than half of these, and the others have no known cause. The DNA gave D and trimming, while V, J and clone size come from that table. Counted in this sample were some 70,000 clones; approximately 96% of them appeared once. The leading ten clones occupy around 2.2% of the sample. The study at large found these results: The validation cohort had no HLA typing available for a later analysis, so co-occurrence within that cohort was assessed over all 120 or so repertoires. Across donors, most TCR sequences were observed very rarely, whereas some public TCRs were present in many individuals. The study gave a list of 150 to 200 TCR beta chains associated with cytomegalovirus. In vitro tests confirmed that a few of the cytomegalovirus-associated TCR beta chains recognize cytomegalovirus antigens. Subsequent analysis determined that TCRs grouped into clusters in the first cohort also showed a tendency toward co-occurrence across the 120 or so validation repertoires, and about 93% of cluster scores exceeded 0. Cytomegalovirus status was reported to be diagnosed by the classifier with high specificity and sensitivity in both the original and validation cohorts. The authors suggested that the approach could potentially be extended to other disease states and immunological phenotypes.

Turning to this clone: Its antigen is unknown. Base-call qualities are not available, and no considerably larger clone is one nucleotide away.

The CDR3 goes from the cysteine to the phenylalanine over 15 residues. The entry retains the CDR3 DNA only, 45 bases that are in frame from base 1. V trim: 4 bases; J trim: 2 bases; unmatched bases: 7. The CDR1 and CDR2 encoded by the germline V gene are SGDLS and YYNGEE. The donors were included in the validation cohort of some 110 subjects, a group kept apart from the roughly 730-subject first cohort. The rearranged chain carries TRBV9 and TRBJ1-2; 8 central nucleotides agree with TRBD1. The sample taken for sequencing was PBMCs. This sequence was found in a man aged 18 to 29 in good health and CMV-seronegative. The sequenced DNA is TGTGCCAGCAGCCCGTCAGGGGGCTTAAACTATGGCTACACCTTC. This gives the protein CASSPSGGLNYGYTF.